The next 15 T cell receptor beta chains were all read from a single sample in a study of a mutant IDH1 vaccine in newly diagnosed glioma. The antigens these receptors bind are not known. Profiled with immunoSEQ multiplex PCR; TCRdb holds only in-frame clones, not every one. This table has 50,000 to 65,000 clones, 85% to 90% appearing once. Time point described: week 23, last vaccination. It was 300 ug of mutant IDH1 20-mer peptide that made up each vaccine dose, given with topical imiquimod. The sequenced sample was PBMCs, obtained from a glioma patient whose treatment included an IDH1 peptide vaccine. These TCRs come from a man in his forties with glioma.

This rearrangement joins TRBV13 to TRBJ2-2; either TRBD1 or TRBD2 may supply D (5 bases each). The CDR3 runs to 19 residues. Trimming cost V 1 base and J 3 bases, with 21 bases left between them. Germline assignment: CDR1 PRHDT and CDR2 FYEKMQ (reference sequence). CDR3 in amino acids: CASSLVRDRRDLDTGELFF. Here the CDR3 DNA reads TGTGCCAGCAGCTTAGTTAGGGACCGACGGGACCTTGACACCGGGGAGCTGTTTTTT.

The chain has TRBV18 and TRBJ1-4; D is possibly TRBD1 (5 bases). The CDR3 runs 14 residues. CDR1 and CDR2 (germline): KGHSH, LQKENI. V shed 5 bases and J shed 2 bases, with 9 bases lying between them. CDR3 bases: TGTGCCAGCTCAGGAGGGGCGACTAATGAAAAACTGTTTTTT. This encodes CASSGGATNEKLFF. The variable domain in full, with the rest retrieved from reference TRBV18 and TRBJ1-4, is NAGVMQNPRHLVRRRGQEARLRCSPMKGHSHVYWYRQLPEEGLKFMVYLQKENIIDESGMPKERFSAEFPKEGPSILRIQQVVRGDSAAYFCASSGGATNEKLFFGSGTQLSVL.

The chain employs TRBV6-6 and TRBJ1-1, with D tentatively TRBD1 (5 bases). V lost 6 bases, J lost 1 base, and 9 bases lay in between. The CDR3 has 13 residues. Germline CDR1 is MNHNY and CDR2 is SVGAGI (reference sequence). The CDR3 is CASSRTQNTEAFF. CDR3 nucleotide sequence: TGTGCCAGCAGCCGGACACAGAACACTGAAGCTTTCTTT.

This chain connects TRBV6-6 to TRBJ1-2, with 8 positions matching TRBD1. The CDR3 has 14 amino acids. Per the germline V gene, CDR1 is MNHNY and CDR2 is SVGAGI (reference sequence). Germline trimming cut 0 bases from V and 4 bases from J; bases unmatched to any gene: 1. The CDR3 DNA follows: TGTGCCAGCAGTTACTCACAGGGGGTCTATGGCTACACCTTC. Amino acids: CASSYSQGVYGYTF.

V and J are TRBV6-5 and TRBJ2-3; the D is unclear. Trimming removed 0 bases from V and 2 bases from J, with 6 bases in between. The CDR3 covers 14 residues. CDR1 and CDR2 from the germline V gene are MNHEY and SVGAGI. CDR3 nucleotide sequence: TGTGCCAGCAGTTACTCTCGCCCCACAGATACGCAGTATTTT. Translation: CASSYSRPTDTQYF.

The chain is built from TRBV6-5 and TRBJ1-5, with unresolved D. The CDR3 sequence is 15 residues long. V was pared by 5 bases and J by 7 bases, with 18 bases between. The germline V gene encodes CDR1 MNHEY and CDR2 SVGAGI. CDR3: CASSRGTGLGQPQHF. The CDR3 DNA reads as TGTGCCAGCAGTCGAGGTACTGGTCTCGGCCAGCCCCAGCATTTT.

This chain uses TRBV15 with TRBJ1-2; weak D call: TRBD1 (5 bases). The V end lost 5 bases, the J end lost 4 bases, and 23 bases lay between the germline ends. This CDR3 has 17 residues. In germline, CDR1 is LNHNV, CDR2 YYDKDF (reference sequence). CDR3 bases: TGTGCCACCAGCCTAAAGGGGTGGGGACCGGATGGCTATGGCTACACCTTC. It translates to CATSLKGWGPDGYGYTF. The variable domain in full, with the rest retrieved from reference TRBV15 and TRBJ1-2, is DAMVIQNPRYQVTQFGKPVTLSCSQTLNHNVMYWYQQKSSQAPKLLFHYYDKDFNNEADTPDNFQSRRPNTSFCFLDIRSPGLGDTAMYLCATSLKGWGPDGYGYTFGSGTRLTVV.

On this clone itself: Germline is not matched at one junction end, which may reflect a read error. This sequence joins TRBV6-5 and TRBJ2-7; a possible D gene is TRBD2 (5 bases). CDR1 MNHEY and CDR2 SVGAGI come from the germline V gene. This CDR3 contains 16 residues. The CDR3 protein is CASSLISRVLSFEQYF. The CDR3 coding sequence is TGTGCCAGCAGTTTAATCTCGCGGGTGCTGTCCTTCGAGCAGTACTTC.

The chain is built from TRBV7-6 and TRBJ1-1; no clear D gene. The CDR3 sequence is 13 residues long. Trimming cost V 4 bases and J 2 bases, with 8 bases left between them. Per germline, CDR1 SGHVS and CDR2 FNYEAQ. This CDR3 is CASSSTQNTEAFF. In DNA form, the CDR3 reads TGTGCCAGCAGCTCGACACAAAACACTGAAGCTTTCTTT.

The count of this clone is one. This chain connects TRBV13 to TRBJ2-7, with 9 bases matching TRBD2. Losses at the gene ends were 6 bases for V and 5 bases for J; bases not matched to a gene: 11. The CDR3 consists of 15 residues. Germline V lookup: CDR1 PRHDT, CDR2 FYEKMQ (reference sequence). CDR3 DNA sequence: TGTGCCAGCAGAGTAGGCGGGAGGGCTCACAACGAGCAGTACTTC. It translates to CASRVGGRAHNEQYF.

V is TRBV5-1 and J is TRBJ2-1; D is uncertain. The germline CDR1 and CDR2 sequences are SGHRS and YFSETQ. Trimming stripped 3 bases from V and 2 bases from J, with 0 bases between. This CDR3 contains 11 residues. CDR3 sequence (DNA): TGCGCCAGCAGCTCCTACAATGAGCAGTTCTTC. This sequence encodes CASSSYNEQFF.

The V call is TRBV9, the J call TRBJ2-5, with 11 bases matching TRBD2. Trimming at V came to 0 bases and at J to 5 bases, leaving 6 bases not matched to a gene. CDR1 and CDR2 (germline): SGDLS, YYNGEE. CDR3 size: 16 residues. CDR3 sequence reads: CASSVGLAGGMETQYF. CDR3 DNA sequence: TGTGCCAGCAGCGTAGGGCTAGCGGGAGGTATGGAGACCCAGTACTTC.

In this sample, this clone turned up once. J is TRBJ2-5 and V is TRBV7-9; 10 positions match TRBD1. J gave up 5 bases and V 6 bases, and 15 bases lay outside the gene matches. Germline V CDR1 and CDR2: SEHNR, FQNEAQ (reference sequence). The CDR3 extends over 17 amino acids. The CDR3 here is CASSSYFRQGAGETQYF. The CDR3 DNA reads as TGTGCCAGCAGTTCCTACTTCAGACAGGGGGCGGGGGAGACCCAGTACTTC.

CDR3 DNA: TGTGCCAGCAGCTTAGGCTACACAGGATACGACACCGGGGAGCTGTTTTTT. This codes for CASSLGYTGYDTGELFF. The V gene is TRBV11-3, the J gene TRBJ2-2, with D maybe TRBD1 (5 bases). The CDR3 is made up of 17 amino acids. V lost 1 base and J 3 bases, leaving 15 bases between the germline ends. The germline CDR1 and CDR2 sequences are SGHNT and YENEEA.

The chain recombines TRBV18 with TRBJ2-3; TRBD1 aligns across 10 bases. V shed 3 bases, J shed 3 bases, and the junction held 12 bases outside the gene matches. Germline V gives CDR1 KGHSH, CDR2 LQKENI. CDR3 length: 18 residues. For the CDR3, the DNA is TGTGCCAGCTCACCTAATTACGTGACAGGGGGCTCGACAGATACGCAGTATTTT. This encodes CASSPNYVTGGSTDTQYF.